This record covers a single TCR beta chain. This sample is part of a study of blood T cell repertoires in COVID-19. At the level of the study: Donors in the United States, Italy and Spain gave samples during acute or convalescent COVID-19.

The V end lost 3 bases, the J end lost 0 bases, and 9 bases lay between the germline ends. This CDR3 is built from 15 residues. Per the germline V gene, CDR1 is SNHLY and CDR2 is FYNNEI. Clones were sequenced by immunoSEQ multiplex PCR, and TCRdb holds only the in-frame ones, with some missing. The sample holds about 490,000 clones; 80% to 90% are singletons and the top ten take roughly 3.2%. The receptor's source is a human donor in a cohort sampled during active COVID-19. V is TRBV2 and J is TRBJ1-5; D not resolved. Sequencing input: peripheral blood. CDR3 protein: CASSEGSLSNQPQHF. CDR3 in DNA: TGTGCCAGCAGTGAGGGCAGTCTTAGCAATCAGCCCCAGCATTTT. Using reference TRBV2 and TRBJ1-5 for the parts outside the CDR3, the full variable domain is EPEVTQTPSHQVTQMGQEVILRCVPISNHLYFYWYRQILGQKVEFLVSFYNNEISEKSEIFDDQFSVERPDGSNFTLKIRSTKLEDSAMYFCASSEGSLSNQPQHFGDGTRLSIL.